Sequencing of this TCR beta chain was carried out in a study of T cells in women clearing cervical HPV infection (dated by TCRdb to about 2018). Notes on the research overall: Cases were 25 women with histologically confirmed HPV16-related CIN3 or worse, including a couple of invasive cancers. Quality controls consisted of five blinded duplicates per group, for a total of roughly 60 samples made up of approximately 50 participants and around ten replicates. Median age was roughly 35 years in cases versus about 38 in controls, and baseline characteristics did not differ significantly. Among cases, blood sampling came a median of about 150 days after lesion detection, with an interquartile range of about 80 to 220 days. The parent cohort enrolled roughly 9,400 women aged 18 or older in Guanacaste, Costa Rica, in 1993 to 1994 and followed the women for 6 to 7 years. Nested within Costa Rica's Guanacaste HPV Natural History Study, an exploratory proof-of-principle case-control study compared TCR repertoires across cervical HPV16 outcomes. The approximately 26 controls were women who cleared a single incident HPV16 infection within 12 months without developing precancer or cancer. Cases and controls were matched on age within five years and on year of sample collection. HLA typing was available for only a few women, so HLA type could not be excluded as a confounder. Blood from cases was collected at the visit where the lesion was first found, while blood from controls was collected once the infection could no longer be detected. Overall study results and their limits: Random forest classifiers combining richness and V gene abundances distinguished cases from controls with an estimated AUC of more than 0.8. The cross-sectional design could not show whether associations preceded infection or resulted from it; effector/memory subsets and HPV-specific T cells were not isolated. T-cell numbers per sample were unknown, so richness differences could reflect varying T-cell content rather than repertoire biology. Cases had lower TRBV6-7 relative abundance than controls (around 0.11% versus 0.15%; Bonferroni P = 0.0008). Across sequencing depths, CIN3+ cases showed significantly higher TCR repertoire richness than controls, but evenness did not differ between the groups.

Every participant had a single incident cervical HPV16 infection, and women with prevalent HPV16 infections were excluded. Cervical HPV DNA was detected with MY09/MY11 PCR, and genotyping was done with dot-blot hybridization. Fifteen mL of heparinized blood were centrifuged, and the buffy coat was split into aliquots, frozen at -30 degrees C, and then kept at -80 degrees C. Genomic DNA was extracted from buffy coat specimens using QIAGEN kits. TCR beta CDR3 regions were amplified by multiplex PCR from an average of roughly 1.1 ug genomic DNA per sample using the immunoSEQ assay. Primer bias was corrected in the assay by using a complete synthetic TCR repertoire to establish an amplification baseline. The amplicons were sequenced on the Illumina platform. The original methods were these. Sequences were error-corrected by clustering with frequency ratios and a modified nearest-neighbor algorithm, then analyzed in the immunoSEQ Analyzer with IMGT gene definitions. TCR richness and evenness were averaged over 20 rarefaction repeats at each rarefaction depth, excluding samples with fewer sequences than the depth. Relative abundances of V, D and J genes were compared between groups using Wilcoxon rank sum tests, with FDR correction applied. An intraclass correlation of roughly 96% for TCR richness and an average of roughly 76% across 66 gene segments were obtained from the blinded duplicates. TCRdb holds this immuneACCESS table with in-frame rearrangements only. Some clones are missing; in checked studies, unresolved V genes explain under half, and the rest has no known cause. That table gives V, J and clone size, and the DNA gave D and trimming. The sample table on file contains approximately 44,000 clones. The leading ten clones occupy 1% to 1.5% of the sample.

Notes on this clone: Its binding antigen is unknown. The CDR3 is cut off 3 residues early in the read; its end comes from the germline J gene.

Via the germline V gene, CDR1 is SGHTA and CDR2 FQGNSA. The CDR3 numbers 13 residues from cysteine through phenylalanine. Shown are 30 bases from within the CDR3, in frame from base 1. Sequenced: blood buffy coat. The sequence is built from TRBV7-2 and TRBJ1-2; D gene: possibly TRBD1, on 5 matching bases. This TCR came from a woman between 18 and 69 years old with a cervical HPV16 infection that either progressed to CIN3+ or cleared (not recorded which). The encoded CDR3 is CASSPGTRGDYTF. Incomplete CDR3 DNA: TGTGCCAGCAGCCCCGGGACTCGAGGCGAC.